The rows below give T cell receptor beta chains drawn from one sample of a study of naive and memory T cell subsets. TCRdb itself ran the UMI-ligation and nested PCR reads through MiXCR, one entry per CDR3 protein. The sample shows 99,000 or so distinct CDR3 sequences, approximately 14% of them seen only once. Sequencing was carried out using naive CD8+ T cells from blood. These TCRs come from a human donor in good health. The CDR3 runs from the conserved cysteine through the conserved F or W. Each record gives: J gene, V gene, CDR3 protein.

TRBJ1-5	TRBV4-2	CASSQTGTGQPQHF
TRBJ1-5	TRBV5-6	CASSLGGGSNQPQHF
TRBJ1-6	TRBV30	CAWKMGTGASYNSPLHF
TRBJ2-4	TRBV5-6	CASSLGLAKNIQYF
TRBJ1-6	TRBV5-1	CASSLDSGPVALHF
TRBJ2-3	TRBV4-3	CASSNNTDTQYF
TRBJ2-3	TRBV4-2	CASSQQGWRGTQDTQYF
TRBJ2-7	TRBV12-3/TRBV12-4	CASSLSSNYEQYF
TRBJ2-2	TRBV9	CASSPGLFGELFF
TRBJ2-7	TRBV19	CASSIDRVDQGTYEQYF
TRBJ2-4	TRBV20-1	CSARDRELLAKNIQYF
TRBJ2-2	TRBV30	CAWSALNTGELFF
TRBJ2-6	TRBV4-3	CASSQEQGGSGANVLTF
TRBJ2-1	TRBV19	CASSIDRFRDQNYNEQFF
TRBJ2-1	TRBV7-9	CASTKGLAGENEQFF
TRBJ2-5	TRBV28	CASSSGAFGETQYF
TRBJ2-3	TRBV29-1	CSVLGRTSGSSDTQYF
TRBJ2-6	TRBV7-9	CASSGDLGANVLTF
TRBJ2-3	TRBV7-8	CASSLGLVVSDTQYF
TRBJ2-7	TRBV7-9	CASSFGGGRRGYEQYF
TRBJ2-4	TRBV7-2	CASSLVFRRASEADIQYF
TRBJ1-5	TRBV24-1	CATSDRRNQPQHF
TRBJ2-5	TRBV4-2	CASSQETDQETQYF
TRBJ2-2	TRBV21-1	CASSKGGELFF
TRBJ2-1	TRBV12-3/TRBV12-4	CASSSPLTSYNEQFF
TRBJ1-1	TRBV30	CAWSVVGEAFF
TRBJ2-3	TRBV29-1	CSVVPVYADTQYF
TRBJ2-5	TRBV7-9	CASSFLGGEETQYF
TRBJ2-1	TRBV6-5	CASSPLTRGGEQFF
TRBJ1-5	TRBV20-1	CSARGQGSNQPQHF
TRBJ2-1	TRBV4-3	CASSQDWGQGDNEQFF
TRBJ2-3	TRBV7-8	CASSLVSAGPLRDTQYF
TRBJ2-1	TRBV27	CASRTGYSYNEQFF
TRBJ2-5	TRBV2	CASTRDETQYF
TRBJ1-2	TRBV12-3/TRBV12-4	CASSGYRGEGYGYTF
TRBJ1-2	TRBV12-3/TRBV12-4	CASTLDRTKTKGGYTF
TRBJ1-6	TRBV20-1	CSAAQGFGPLHF
TRBJ2-1	TRBV4-3	CASSQGPDENNEQFF
TRBJ2-7	TRBV28	CASSSGATDEQYF
TRBJ2-1	TRBV18	CASSPRDSLYNEQFF
TRBJ1-1	TRBV19	CASSIPTGLNTEAFF
TRBJ2-7	TRBV7-8	CASSLPTAPLPYEQYF
TRBJ2-5	TRBV25-1	CASRAGWETQYF
TRBJ1-1	TRBV12-3/TRBV12-4	CASSLGGGEAFF
TRBJ2-1	TRBV2	CASSEVASSGPSYNEQFF
TRBJ1-2	TRBV29-1	CSVVGTANPIANYGYTF
TRBJ2-5	TRBV6-6	CASRVGSQETQYF
TRBJ2-7	TRBV7-9	CASSPKGGQYEQYF
TRBJ2-1	TRBV3-1	CASSQESGRYNEQFF
TRBJ2-1	TRBV7-9	CASSLDEGGEDEQFF
TRBJ1-5	TRBV12-3/TRBV12-4	CASSLQGANQPQHF
TRBJ1-5	TRBV27	CASRRDYSNQPQHF
TRBJ2-1	TRBV4-1	CASSPGSSSYNEQFF
TRBJ1-5	TRBV10-2	CASGGADPYQPQHF
TRBJ2-7	TRBV19	CASSMTAASYEQYF
TRBJ2-7	TRBV6-5	CASSPAGDSSYEQYF
TRBJ2-3	TRBV7-9	CASRSSGGPTPDTQYF
TRBJ2-6	TRBV7-9	CASSLWTGISGANVLTF
TRBJ2-1	TRBV7-8	CASSSVKGFYNEQFF
TRBJ2-7	TRBV29-1	CSVPQGVNEQYF